This T cell receptor beta chain was identified during a study of early T cells in non-severe SARS-CoV-2 infection. This clonotype was found many times. Molecules of cDNA were individually given unique molecular identifiers that were attached to them. In TCRdb, the 5' RACE reads were re-called with MiXCR into one record per CDR3 protein. Of about 27,000 distinct CDR3 sequences in the sample, 2.9% were seen once. Trimming removed 4 bases from V and 2 bases from J; junction bases left unmatched: 11. This CDR3 has 16 amino acids. CDR1 and CDR2 from the germline V gene are SGHDT and YYEEEE. The V gene is TRBV5-6, the J gene TRBJ2-5; 7 bases line up with TRBD2. This TCR derives from an adult who was a healthcare worker with PCR-confirmed SARS-CoV-2 infection or an uninfected control (not recorded which). Sequences were obtained from whole blood. The CDR3 region has the DNA TGTGCCAGCAGCGGGGACCAAGCGGGGAGGCAAGAGACCCAGTACTTC. Translation: CASSGDQAGRQETQYF.